Listed below are T cell receptor beta chains from one sample, sequenced in a study of a mutant IDH1 vaccine in newly diagnosed glioma. Produced via immunoSEQ multiplex PCR; TCRdb's table is partial and in-frame only. The sample has about 53,000 clones, roughly four fifths seen once. The antigens of these receptors remain unknown. The input for sequencing was PBMCs, taken from a glioma patient whose treatment included an IDH1 peptide vaccine. The receptors come from a woman in her fifties or sixties with glioma. The CDR3 runs from the conserved cysteine through the conserved F or W. The D gene is left open where the match is weak. Not all rows give a size; the values are once, few, many and, for expanded clones, a class.

v_gene: TRBV4-1; j_gene: TRBJ2-7; d_gene: TRBD2; abundance: NA; CDR3nt: TGCGCCAGCAGCCACCCTGGTGGTAGCGGGGTCTACGAGCAGTACTTC; CDR3aa: CASSHPGGSGVYEQYF
v_gene: TRBV6-1; j_gene: TRBJ1-1; d_gene: NA; abundance: NA; CDR3nt: TGTGCCAGCGGAGTGACCAGGGGAATGAACACTGAAGCTTTCTTT; CDR3aa: CASGVTRGMNTEAFF
v_gene: TRBV30; j_gene: TRBJ1-6; d_gene: NA; abundance: NA; CDR3nt: TGTGCCTGGAGACGAGGGGCTCTCGGTGATGAAGGGCTCCACTTT; CDR3aa: CAWRRGALGDEGLHF
v_gene: TRBV11-2; j_gene: TRBJ1-2; d_gene: NA; abundance: few; CDR3nt: TGTGCCAGCAGCTTAGGCCAGCTCTATGGCTACACCTTC; CDR3aa: CASSLGQLYGYTF
v_gene: TRBV2; j_gene: TRBJ1-5; d_gene: NA; abundance: NA; CDR3nt: TGTGCCAGCAGTGAAAGGACGGATAGCAATCAGCCCCAGCATTTT; CDR3aa: CASSERTDSNQPQHF
v_gene: TRBV11-2; j_gene: TRBJ1-3; d_gene: NA; abundance: once; CDR3nt: TGTGCCAGCAGCCTAGATACCGGGAGGGGAAACACCATATATTTT; CDR3aa: CASSLDTGRGNTIYF
v_gene: TRBV5-4; j_gene: TRBJ1-1; d_gene: NA; abundance: NA; CDR3nt: TGTGCCAGCAGCTTTAAGATCCCTAACACTGAAGCTTTCTTT; CDR3aa: CASSFKIPNTEAFF
v_gene: TRBV11-1; j_gene: TRBJ1-1; d_gene: TRBD1; abundance: NA; CDR3nt: TGTGCCAGCAGCTTAAGAGGGGGACAGCCGAACACTGAAGCTTTCTTT; CDR3aa: CASSLRGGQPNTEAFF
v_gene: TRBV6-4; j_gene: TRBJ2-7; d_gene: TRBD1; abundance: NA; CDR3nt: TGTGCCAGCAGTGACCAAACCTCCGACAGGGGCCCCTACGAGCAGTACTTC; CDR3aa: CASSDQTSDRGPYEQYF
v_gene: TRBV15; j_gene: TRBJ1-4; d_gene: NA; abundance: NA; CDR3nt: TGTGCCACCAGCAGAACACCTGCAACTAATGAAAAACTGTTTTTT; CDR3aa: CATSRTPATNEKLFF
v_gene: TRBV5-8; j_gene: TRBJ2-7; d_gene: TRBD1; abundance: NA; CDR3nt: TGTGCCAGCAGCCTGACAGGGCAGTACGAGCAGTACTTC; CDR3aa: CASSLTGQYEQYF
v_gene: TRBV7-9; j_gene: TRBJ1-1; d_gene: TRBD1; abundance: NA; CDR3nt: TGTGCCAGCAGCTACGGGACAGGGGCGAACACTGAAGCTTTCTTT; CDR3aa: CASSYGTGANTEAFF
v_gene: TRBV5-1; j_gene: TRBJ1-4; d_gene: NA; abundance: NA; CDR3nt: TGCGCCAGCAGCTACGATCGGGCTAATGAAAAACTGTTTTTT; CDR3aa: CASSYDRANEKLFF
v_gene: TRBV5-1; j_gene: TRBJ2-3; d_gene: TRBD1; abundance: NA; CDR3nt: TGCGCCAGCAGCTCAGGGGGCGGCACAGATACGCAGTATTTT; CDR3aa: CASSSGGGTDTQYF
v_gene: TRBV9; j_gene: TRBJ2-2; d_gene: TRBD1; abundance: NA; CDR3nt: TGTGCCAGCAGCGCGAGGTGGAGAGGGGGCGACACCGGGGAGCTGTTTTTT; CDR3aa: CASSARWRGGDTGELFF
v_gene: TRBV10-3; j_gene: TRBJ1-5; d_gene: TRBD1; abundance: NA; CDR3nt: TGTGCCATCTGGGGAGGGGGCCCTTATCAGCCCCAGCATTTT; CDR3aa: CAIWGGGPYQPQHF
v_gene: TRBV28; j_gene: TRBJ1-5; d_gene: TRBD1; abundance: NA; CDR3nt: TGTGCCAGCAGGTTGACAGGGTATCAGCCCCAGCATTTT; CDR3aa: CASRLTGYQPQHF
v_gene: TRBV5-1; j_gene: TRBJ1-1; d_gene: NA; abundance: NA; CDR3nt: TGCGCCAGGCGCCGACACGGGGTAATATGCACTGAAGCTTTCTTT; CDR3aa: CARRRHGVICTEAFF
v_gene: TRBV4-2; j_gene: TRBJ1-4; d_gene: NA; abundance: NA; CDR3nt: TGTGCCAGCAGCCAAGAAGCCGGGGGCAATAATGAAAAACTGTTTTTT; CDR3aa: CASSQEAGGNNEKLFF
v_gene: TRBV5-6; j_gene: TRBJ1-1; d_gene: NA; abundance: NA; CDR3nt: TGTGCCAGCAGGCCAGGGGCAGGGAACACTGAAGCTTTCTTT; CDR3aa: CASRPGAGNTEAFF
v_gene: TRBV19; j_gene: TRBJ1-2; d_gene: TRBD1; abundance: NA; CDR3nt: TGTGCCAGTAGACCCGGGACAGGGTCCGGGTATGGCTACACCTTC; CDR3aa: CASRPGTGSGYGYTF
v_gene: TRBV18; j_gene: TRBJ1-5; d_gene: NA; abundance: once; CDR3nt: TGTGCCAGCTCACTTGGGGGCGGGGATCAGCCCCAGCATTTT; CDR3aa: CASSLGGGDQPQHF